The 20 T cell receptor beta chains reported below all come from one sample, sequenced in a study of cytomegalovirus exposure and HLA in healthy donors. PCR employed 60 Vbeta and 13 Jbeta primers. Repertoires were generated with immunoSEQ multiplex PCR, while TCRdb's copy carries only in-frame clones and drops some. The sample yields some 120,000 clones, 83% seen once. Sequencing was carried out using PBMCs. These receptors originate from a man aged 18 to 35 in good health and CMV-seropositive.

The chain carries TRBV5-4 and TRBJ1-2; 8 nucleotides agree with TRBD1. The CDR3 is 17 amino acids. Germline CDR1 and CDR2: SGHNT and YYREEE (reference sequence). Germline trimming cut 4 bases from V and 4 bases from J; bases unmatched to any gene: 15. This CDR3 is CASSPREGTGNLYGYTF. For the CDR3, the DNA is TGTGCCAGCAGCCCTAGGGAGGGGACAGGAAACCTCTATGGCTACACCTTC. The entire variable domain, with the rest obtained from reference TRBV5-4 and TRBJ1-2, is as follows: ETGVTQSPTHLIKTRGQQVTLRCSSQSGHNTVSWYQQALGQGPQFIFQYYREEENGRGNFPPRFSGLQFPNYSSELNVNALELDDSALYLCASSPREGTGNLYGYTFGSGTRLTVV.

The chain combines TRBV27 with TRBJ2-5; D may be TRBD2 (6 bases). Trimming pared 7 bases from V and 4 bases from J, leaving 19 bases between. This CDR3 contains 15 residues. Germline CDR1 and CDR2: MNHEY and SMNVEV (reference sequence). The CDR3 DNA reads as TGTGCCAGCACCCCGACCCCGGAGGGTCGAGAGACCCAGTACTTC. This codes for CASTPTPEGRETQYF.

The chain employs TRBV15 and TRBJ2-3, with TRBD2 identical over 7 bases. The germline gives CDR1 LNHNV, CDR2 YYDKDF (reference sequence). Trimming took 5 bases from V and 5 from J; bases not matched to a gene: 16. CDR3 length equals 17 residues. The CDR3 DNA is TGTGCCACCAGCGAGCCGGGAGGCGAAACGAGGGGAGATACGCAGTATTTT. Translation: CATSEPGGETRGDTQYF.

J is TRBJ2-1 and V is TRBV10-3, with TRBD2 matching 13 bases. From germline, CDR1 is ENHRY and CDR2 SYGVKD. The CDR3 sequence is 16 residues long. With V trimmed by 3 bases and J by 5 bases, 4 bases remained unmatched. The CDR3 protein is CAISDAGTSGDNEQFF. For the CDR3, the DNA is TGTGCCATCAGTGATGCCGGGACTAGCGGGGACAATGAGCAGTTCTTC.

This clone was picked up one time. The junction and the germline gene differ at one end; a read error may be behind it. J is TRBJ1-1 and V is TRBV27; TRBD1 is a possible D gene (5 bases). The CDR3 contains 14 residues. Per the germline V gene, CDR1 is MNHEY and CDR2 is SMNVEV (reference sequence). The CDR3 is CAGSNPGVGTEAFF. The CDR3 DNA reads TGTGCCGGCAGTAACCCGGGGGTAGGAACTGAAGCTTTCTTT.

V usage is TRBV9 and J usage is TRBJ1-2, with 7 bases lining up with TRBD1. Germline V gene data show CDR1 as SGDLS and CDR2 as YYNGEE. CDR3 length: 13 residues. With V trimmed by 4 bases and J by 6 bases, 6 bases remained unmatched. The CDR3 bases are TGTGCCAGCAGCCTGGACAGGTCCAATGGCTACACCTTC. It yields the protein CASSLDRSNGYTF.

The chain couples TRBV6-5 to TRBJ1-1, with D tentatively TRBD1 (6 bases). The CDR3 consists of 15 residues. With 5 bases removed from V and 5 bases from J, the gap between germline ends came to 18 bases. Germline V CDR1 and CDR2: MNHEY, SVGAGI. CDR3 nucleotides: TGTGCCAGCAGTACCCGGGACCTTAGGGGGACTGAAGCTTTCTTT. This sequence encodes CASSTRDLRGTEAFF.

This clone has a single count. J is TRBJ2-3 and V is TRBV15, with D perhaps TRBD1 (5 bases). V was clipped by 0 bases and J by 2 bases, with 9 bases between them. Germline CDR1 and CDR2: LNHNV and YYDKDF (reference sequence). The CDR3 is made up of 15 amino acids. CDR3 sequence: CATSREGAPTDTQYF. The CDR3 DNA reads TGTGCCACCAGCAGAGAAGGGGCGCCCACAGATACGCAGTATTTT. The full variable domain, with the rest looked up from reference TRBV15 and TRBJ2-3, is DAMVIQNPRYQVTQFGKPVTLSCSQTLNHNVMYWYQQKSSQAPKLLFHYYDKDFNNEADTPDNFQSRRPNTSFCFLDIRSPGLGDTAMYLCATSREGAPTDTQYFGPGTRLTVL.

V gene TRBV30 combines with J gene TRBJ1-1; weak D call: TRBD1 (6 bases). Trimming removed 5 bases from V and 2 bases from J, with 15 bases in between. The germline V gene encodes CDR1 GTSNPN and CDR2 SVGIG (reference sequence). The CDR3 has 14 residues. The CDR3 is CAWGPGTPNTEAFF. For the CDR3, the DNA is TGTGCCTGGGGGCCCGGGACACCAAACACTGAAGCTTTCTTT.

The V gene is TRBV5-1, the J gene TRBJ1-1; tentative D call: TRBD1 (6 bases). The V gene's germline CDR1 is SGHRS and CDR2 YFSETQ. The CDR3 totals 15 residues. Trimming cost V 1 base and J 1 base, with 11 bases left between them. The CDR3 spells CASSLQAGANTEAFF. CDR3 sequence (DNA): TGCGCCAGCAGCTTGCAGGCAGGGGCGAACACTGAAGCTTTCTTT.

This clone appeared once. The V call is TRBV6-4, the J call TRBJ1-5; a weak D match, TRBD1 (5 bases). CDR1 is MRHNA, CDR2 SNTAGT, per germline. V was clipped by 7 bases and J by 4 bases, with 14 bases between them. The CDR3 is made up of 14 amino acids. The CDR3 DNA follows: TGTGCCAGCATAACCGGGGACTTAAATCAGCCCCAGCATTTT. As protein: CASITGDLNQPQHF.

This chain joins TRBV30 and TRBJ1-2; unclear D gene. The V end was cut by 2 bases, the J end by 6 bases, with 10 bases between. Germline CDR1 reads GTSNPN; CDR2 reads SVGIG (reference sequence). The CDR3 length is 12 residues. The CDR3 DNA reads TGTGCCTGGAGTTCCGGGTACGATGGCTACACCTTC. Its translation is CAWSSGYDGYTF.

This clone was seen only a few times. This chain links TRBV27 with TRBJ2-7; TRBD2 agrees at 7 bases. The CDR3 covers 15 residues. Germline trimming cut 8 bases from V and 2 bases from J; bases unmatched to any gene: 12. CDR1 MNHEY and CDR2 SMNVEV come from the germline V gene (reference sequence). The CDR3 here is CASSRERGPTYEQYF. The CDR3 coding sequence is TGTGCCAGCTCTAGGGAGCGGGGCCCCACCTACGAGCAGTACTTC.

The rearrangement uses TRBV4-1 and TRBJ1-5; 8 bases are shared with TRBD1. J lost 6 bases, V lost 4 bases, and 8 bases had no gene match. Germline loops: CDR1 MGHRA, CDR2 YSYEKL. CDR3 length equals 15 residues. This chain's CDR3 is CASSPSTGGGQPQHF. The CDR3 DNA reads as TGCGCCAGCAGCCCGTCTACAGGGGGGGGTCAGCCCCAGCATTTT.

This clone was recorded a few times. The gene calls are TRBV6-1 and TRBJ2-5, with 8 bases aligning to TRBD2. Germline V gives CDR1 MNHNS, CDR2 SASEGT. V trimming: 4 bases; J trimming: 4 bases; junction bases outside the gene matches: 11. The CDR3 has 16 residues. The CDR3 bases are TGTGCCAGCAGTGTTGGTTCCAGCGGGGGCCTAGAGACCCAGTACTTC. Translating gives CASSVGSSGGLETQYF.

The chain uses TRBV2 and TRBJ1-3, with unresolved D. The CDR3 runs to 12 residues. CDR1 and CDR2 (germline): SNHLY, FYNNEI. Deletions cut 8 bases from V and 1 base from J, with 6 bases between. CDR3 sequence reads: CASLLSGNTIYF. The CDR3, as DNA: TGTGCCAGCCTATTATCTGGAAACACCATATATTTT.

The chain joins TRBV19 to TRBJ1-5; D is ambiguous. Germline V gene lookup returns CDR1 LNHDA and CDR2 SQIVND (reference sequence). The V end was cut by 5 bases, the J end by 4 bases, with 12 bases between. The CDR3 extends over 14 amino acids. CDR3 DNA: TGTGCCAGTAGTGACACGGGGTTGAATCAGCCCCAGCATTTT. Amino acid sequence: CASSDTGLNQPQHF.

The chain is built from TRBV19 and TRBJ1-5; 7 bases line up with TRBD1. The ends lost 5 bases at V and 3 bases at J; junction bases unmatched: 4. The CDR3 runs to 14 residues. Looked up from germline, CDR1 is LNHDA and CDR2 is SQIVND (reference sequence). CDR3 sequence reads: CASSHTGVNQPQHF. CDR3 coding DNA: TGTGCCAGTAGTCACACAGGGGTCAATCAGCCCCAGCATTTT.

V gene TRBV10-3 combines with J gene TRBJ2-1; TRBD2 agrees at 13 bases. From germline, CDR1 is ENHRY and CDR2 SYGVKD. After removal of 10 bases from V and 7 bases from J, the junction contained 4 bases not matched to a gene. The CDR3 runs to 13 residues. CDR3 nucleotides: TGTGCCACCACTAGCGGGGGGGAGAATGAGCAGTTCTTC. Its protein product is CATTSGGENEQFF.

This clone has a single count. The chain employs TRBV19 and TRBJ2-1; 9 nucleotides agree with TRBD2. The CDR3 extends over 12 amino acids. Per the germline V gene, CDR1 is LNHDA and CDR2 is SQIVND (reference sequence). With V trimmed by 10 bases and J by 10 bases, 8 bases remained unmatched. CDR3 protein: CATNPSGGEQFF. Written as DNA, the CDR3 is TGTGCCACCAATCCGAGCGGGGGGGAGCAGTTCTTC.